The T cell receptor (beta chain) under discussion was sequenced for a study of long-term antiretroviral therapy in people with HIV. This clone has more than one count but fewer than ten. The libraries were made with immunoSEQ v3.0 at survey level. Clones were read by immunoSEQ multiplex PCR, and TCRdb kept only the in-frame ones, dropping some. The data hold around 26,000 clones, with 75% to 85% observed a single time. Trimming removed 2 bases at V and 8 bases at J, with 15 bases between. The length of the CDR3 is 13 residues. Germline CDR1 and CDR2: GTSNPN and SVGIG (reference sequence). Specimen: unsorted PBMCs, collected 2.9 years after starting antiretroviral therapy. The chain joins TRBV30 to TRBJ1-1; possible D gene TRBD1, 5 bases. This receptor was identified in a man aged 50-59 years with HIV. CDR3 coding DNA: TGTGCCTGGAGTTTAAAGGGGCCCTACGAAGCTTTCTTT. Protein: CAWSLKGPYEAFF.